This T cell receptor (beta chain) stems from a study of cytomegalovirus exposure and HLA in healthy donors. In the PCR, 60 Vbeta and 13 Jbeta primers were used. Profiling relied on immunoSEQ multiplex PCR, and the TCRdb table lists in-frame clones only, not all of them. The sample contains 150,000 to 200,000 clones, roughly four fifths of which appear only once. Germline CDR1 and CDR2: SGDLS and YYNGEE. The V segment lost 0 bases and the J segment 5 bases; nucleotides outside the gene matches: 4. This CDR3 is built from 15 residues. The sequenced sample consisted of PBMCs. The V call is TRBV9, the J call TRBJ2-5, with 10 bases matching TRBD2. This TCR was sampled from a girl aged 2-10 years in good health and CMV-seropositive. This CDR3 reads CASSVVGSGRETQYF. CDR3 nucleotides: TGTGCCAGCAGCGTAGTTGGTAGCGGGAGGGAGACCCAGTACTTC.